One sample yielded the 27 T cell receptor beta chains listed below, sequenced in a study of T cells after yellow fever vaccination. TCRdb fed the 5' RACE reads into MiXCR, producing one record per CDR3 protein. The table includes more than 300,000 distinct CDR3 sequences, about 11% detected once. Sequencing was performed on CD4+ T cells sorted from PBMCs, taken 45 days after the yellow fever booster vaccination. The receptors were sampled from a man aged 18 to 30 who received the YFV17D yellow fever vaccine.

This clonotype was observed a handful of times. The CDR3 coding sequence is TGTGCCAGCAGCGTAGGCAGTCTGGCAGATACGCAGTATTTT. Translating it yields CASSVGSLADTQYF. The rearrangement links TRBV9 to TRBJ2-3; D gene uncertain. Trimming removed 0 bases at V and 4 bases at J, with 9 bases between. This CDR3 is 14 amino acids long. Germline V gives CDR1 SGDLS, CDR2 YYNGEE.

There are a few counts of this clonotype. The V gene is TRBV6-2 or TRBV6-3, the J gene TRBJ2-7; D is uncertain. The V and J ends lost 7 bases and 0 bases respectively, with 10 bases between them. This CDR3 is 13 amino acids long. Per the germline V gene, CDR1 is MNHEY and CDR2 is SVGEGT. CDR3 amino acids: CASTRHSSYEQYF. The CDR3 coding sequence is TGTGCCAGCACCCGGCACAGCTCCTACGAGCAGTACTTC.

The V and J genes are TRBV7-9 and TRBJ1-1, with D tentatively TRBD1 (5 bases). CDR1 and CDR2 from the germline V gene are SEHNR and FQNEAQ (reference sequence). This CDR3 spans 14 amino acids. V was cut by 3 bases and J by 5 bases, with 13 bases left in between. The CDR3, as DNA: TGTGCCAGCAGCTTGGGGGAGGTGGGGACTGAAGCTTTCTTT. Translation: CASSLGEVGTEAFF.

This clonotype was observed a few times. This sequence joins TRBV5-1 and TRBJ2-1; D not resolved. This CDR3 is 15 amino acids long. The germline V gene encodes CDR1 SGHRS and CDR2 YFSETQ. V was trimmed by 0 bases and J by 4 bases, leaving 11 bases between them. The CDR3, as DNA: TGCGCCAGCAGCTTGGTCAGCAATATATACAATGAGCAGTTCTTC. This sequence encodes CASSLVSNIYNEQFF.

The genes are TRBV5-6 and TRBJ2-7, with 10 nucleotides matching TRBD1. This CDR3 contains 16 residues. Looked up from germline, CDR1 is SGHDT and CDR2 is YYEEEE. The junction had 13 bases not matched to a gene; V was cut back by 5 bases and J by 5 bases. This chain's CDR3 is CASRSDRQGAVDEQYV. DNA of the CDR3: TGTGCCAGCAGATCCGACCGACAGGGGGCTGTGGACGAGCAGTACGTC.

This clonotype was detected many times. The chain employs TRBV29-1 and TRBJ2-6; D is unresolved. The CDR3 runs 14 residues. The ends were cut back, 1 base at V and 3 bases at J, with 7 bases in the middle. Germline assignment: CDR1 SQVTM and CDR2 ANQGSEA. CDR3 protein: CSVEGADGANVLTF. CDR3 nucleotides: TGCAGCGTTGAAGGGGCGGATGGGGCCAACGTCCTGACTTTC.

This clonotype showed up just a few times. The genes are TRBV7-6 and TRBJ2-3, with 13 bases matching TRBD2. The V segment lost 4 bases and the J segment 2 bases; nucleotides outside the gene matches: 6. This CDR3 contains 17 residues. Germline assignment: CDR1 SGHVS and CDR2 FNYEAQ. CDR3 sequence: CASSSRGTSGDTDTQYF. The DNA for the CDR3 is TGTGCCAGCAGCTCACGAGGGACTAGCGGGGACACAGATACGCAGTATTTT.

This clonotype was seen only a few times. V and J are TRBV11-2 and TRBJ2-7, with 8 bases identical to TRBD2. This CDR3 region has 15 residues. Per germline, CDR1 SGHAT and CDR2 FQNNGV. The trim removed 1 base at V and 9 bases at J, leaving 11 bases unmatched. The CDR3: CASSLVGLVFSGQYV. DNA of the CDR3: TGTGCCAGCAGCTTAGTGGGACTAGTGTTTAGCGGGCAGTACGTC.

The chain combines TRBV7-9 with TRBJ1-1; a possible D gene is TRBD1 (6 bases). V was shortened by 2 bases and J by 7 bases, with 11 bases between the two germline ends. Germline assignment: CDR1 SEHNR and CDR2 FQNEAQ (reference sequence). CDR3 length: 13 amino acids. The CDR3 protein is CASSLWGGFEAFF. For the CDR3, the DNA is TGTGCCAGCAGCTTATGGGGGGGCTTTGAAGCTTTCTTT.

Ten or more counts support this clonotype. As DNA, the CDR3 is TGCGCCAGCAGTGACGCTGGGGGGGAGACCCAGTACTTC. It is translated as CASSDAGGETQYF. The genes are TRBV10-1 and TRBJ2-5, with D possibly being TRBD2 (6 bases). The CDR3 runs to 13 residues. Per germline, CDR1 WNHNN and CDR2 SYGVQD (reference sequence). The germline V and J ends were trimmed by 3 bases and 5 bases, with 10 bases remaining between them.

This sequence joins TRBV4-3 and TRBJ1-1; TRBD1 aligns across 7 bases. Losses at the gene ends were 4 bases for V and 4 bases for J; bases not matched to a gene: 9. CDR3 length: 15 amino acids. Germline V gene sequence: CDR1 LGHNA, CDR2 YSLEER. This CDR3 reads CASSRMTGISTEAFF. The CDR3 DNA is TGCGCCAGCAGCCGAATGACAGGGATATCCACTGAAGCTTTCTTT.

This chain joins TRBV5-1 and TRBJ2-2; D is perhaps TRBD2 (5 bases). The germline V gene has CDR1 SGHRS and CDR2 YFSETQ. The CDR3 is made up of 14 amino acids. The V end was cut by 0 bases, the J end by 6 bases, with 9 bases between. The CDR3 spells CASSLEGGPGELFF. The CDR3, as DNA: TGCGCCAGCAGCTTGGAAGGAGGACCCGGGGAGCTGTTTTTT. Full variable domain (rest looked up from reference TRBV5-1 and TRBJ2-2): KAGVTQTPRYLIKTRGQQVTLSCSPISGHRSVSWYQQTPGQGLQFLFEYFSETQRNKGNFPGRFSGRQFSNSRSEMNVSTLELGDSALYLCASSLEGGPGELFFGEGSRLTVL.

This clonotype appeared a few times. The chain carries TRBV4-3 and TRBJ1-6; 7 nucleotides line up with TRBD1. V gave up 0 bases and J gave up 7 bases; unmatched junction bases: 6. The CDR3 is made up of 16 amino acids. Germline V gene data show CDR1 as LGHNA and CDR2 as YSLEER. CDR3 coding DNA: TGCGCCAGCAGCCAAGACCCGGGACAGACAAATTCACCCCTCCACTTT. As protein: CASSQDPGQTNSPLHF.

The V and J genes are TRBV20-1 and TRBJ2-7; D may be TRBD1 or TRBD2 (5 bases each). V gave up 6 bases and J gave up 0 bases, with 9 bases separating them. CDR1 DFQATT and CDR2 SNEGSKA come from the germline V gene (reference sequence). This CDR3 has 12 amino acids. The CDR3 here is CSARDRSYEQYF. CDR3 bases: TGCAGTGCCCGGGACCGCTCCTACGAGCAGTACTTC.

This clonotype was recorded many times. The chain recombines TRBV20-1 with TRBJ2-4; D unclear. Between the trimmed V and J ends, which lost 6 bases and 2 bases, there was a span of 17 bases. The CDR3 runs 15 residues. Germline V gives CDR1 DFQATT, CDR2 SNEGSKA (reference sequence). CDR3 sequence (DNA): TGCAGTGCCGTGAACAGTGCGAATACCAAAAACATTCAGTACTTC. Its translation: CSAVNSANTKNIQYF.

CDR3 sequence reads: CSGRDPWSETQYF. Written as DNA, the CDR3 is TGCAGTGGGAGGGACCCCTGGTCAGAGACCCAGTACTTC. The rearrangement joins TRBV20-1 to TRBJ2-5, with a possible D match to TRBD2 (6 bases). Looked up from germline, CDR1 is DFQATT and CDR2 is SNEGSKA (reference sequence). The V end lost 7 bases, the J end lost 4 bases, and 16 bases lay between the germline ends. The CDR3 covers 13 residues.

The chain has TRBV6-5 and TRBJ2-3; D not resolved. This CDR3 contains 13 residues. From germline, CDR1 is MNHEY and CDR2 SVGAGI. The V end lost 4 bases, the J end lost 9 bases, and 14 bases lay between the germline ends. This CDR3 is CASSSPGGITQYF. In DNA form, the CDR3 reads TGTGCCAGCAGTTCCCCCGGCGGCATCACGCAGTATTTT.

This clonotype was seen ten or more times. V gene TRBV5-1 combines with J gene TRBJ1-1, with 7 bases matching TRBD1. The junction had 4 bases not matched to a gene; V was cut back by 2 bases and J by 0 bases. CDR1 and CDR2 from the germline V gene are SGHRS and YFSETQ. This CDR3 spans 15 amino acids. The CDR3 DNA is TGCGCCAGCAGCTTCTACAGGGGAGTGAACACTGAAGCTTTCTTT. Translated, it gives CASSFYRGVNTEAFF.

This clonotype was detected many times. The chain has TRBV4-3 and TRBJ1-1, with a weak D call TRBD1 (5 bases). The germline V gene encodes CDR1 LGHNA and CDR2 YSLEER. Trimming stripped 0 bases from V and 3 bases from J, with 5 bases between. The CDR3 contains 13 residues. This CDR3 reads CASSQEGDTEAFF. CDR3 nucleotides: TGCGCCAGCAGCCAAGAGGGGGACACTGAAGCTTTCTTT.

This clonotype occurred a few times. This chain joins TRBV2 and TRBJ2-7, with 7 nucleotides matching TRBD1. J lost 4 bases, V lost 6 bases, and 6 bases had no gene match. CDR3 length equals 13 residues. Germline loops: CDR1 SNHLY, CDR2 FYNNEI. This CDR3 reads CASRPDRVYEQYF. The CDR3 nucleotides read TGTGCCAGCAGACCCGACAGGGTGTACGAGCAGTACTTC.

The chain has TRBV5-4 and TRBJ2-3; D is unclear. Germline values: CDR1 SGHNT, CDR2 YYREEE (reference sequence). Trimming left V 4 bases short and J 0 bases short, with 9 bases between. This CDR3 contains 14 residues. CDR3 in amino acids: CASSARPSTDTQYF. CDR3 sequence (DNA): TGTGCCAGCAGCGCCCGACCTAGCACAGATACGCAGTATTTT.

CDR3 amino acids: CASSLFGGATDTQYF. CDR3 bases: TGTGCCAGCAGCTTATTCGGGGGGGCCACAGATACGCAGTATTTT. This sequence joins TRBV7-2 and TRBJ2-3; 8 bases are shared with TRBD2. CDR1 is SGHTA, CDR2 FQGNSA, per germline. The V and J ends lost 2 bases and 2 bases, in that order; junction bases with no gene match: 3. The CDR3 spans 15 residues. Variable domain in full (rest from reference TRBV7-2 and TRBJ2-3): GAGVSQSPSNKVTEKGKDVELRCDPISGHTALYWYRQSLGQGLEFLIYFQGNSAPDKSGLPSDRFSAERTGGSVSTLTIQRTQQEDSAVYLCASSLFGGATDTQYFGPGTRLTVL.

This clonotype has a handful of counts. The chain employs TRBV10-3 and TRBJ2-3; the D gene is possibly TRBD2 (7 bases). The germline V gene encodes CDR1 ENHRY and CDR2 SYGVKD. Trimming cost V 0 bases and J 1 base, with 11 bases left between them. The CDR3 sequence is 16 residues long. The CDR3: CAISESIGGGTDTQYF. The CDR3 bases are TGTGCCATCAGTGAGTCGATAGGGGGGGGCACAGATACGCAGTATTTT.

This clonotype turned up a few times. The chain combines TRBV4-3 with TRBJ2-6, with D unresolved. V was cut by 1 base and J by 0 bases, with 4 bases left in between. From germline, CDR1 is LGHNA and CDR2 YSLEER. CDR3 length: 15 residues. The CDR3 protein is CASSQASSGANVLTF. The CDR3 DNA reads TGCGCCAGCAGCCAAGCGAGCTCTGGGGCCAACGTCCTGACTTTC.

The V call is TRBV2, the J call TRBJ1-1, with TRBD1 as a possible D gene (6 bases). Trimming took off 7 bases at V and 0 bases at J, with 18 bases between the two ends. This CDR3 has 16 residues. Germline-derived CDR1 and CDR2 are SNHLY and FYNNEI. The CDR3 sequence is CASTAWGAYMNTEAFF. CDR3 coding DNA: TGTGCCAGCACTGCATGGGGGGCCTACATGAACACTGAAGCTTTCTTT.

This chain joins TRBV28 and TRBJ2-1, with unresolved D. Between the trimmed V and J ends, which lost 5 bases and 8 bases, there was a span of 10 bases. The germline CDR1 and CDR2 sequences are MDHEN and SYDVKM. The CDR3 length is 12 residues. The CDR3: CASSAQIYEQFF. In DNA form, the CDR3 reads TGTGCCAGCAGTGCCCAGATCTATGAGCAGTTCTTC. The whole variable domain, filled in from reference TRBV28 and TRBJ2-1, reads DVKVTQSSRYLVKRTGEKVFLECVQDMDHENMFWYRQDPGLGLRLIYFSYDVKMKEKGDIPEGYSVSREKKERFSLILESASTNQTSMYLCASSAQIYEQFFGPGTRLTVL.

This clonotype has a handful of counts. The CDR3 region has the DNA TGTGCCATCAGTGGGACAGGGGACCAAGAGACCCAGTACTTC. Its translation is CAISGTGDQETQYF. The chain employs TRBV10-3 and TRBJ2-5; 9 positions match TRBD1. The V segment lost 4 bases and the J segment 0 bases; nucleotides outside the gene matches: 0. The CDR3 is 14 residues long. Germline V CDR1 and CDR2: ENHRY, SYGVKD.